This T cell receptor (beta chain) was observed in a study of human T cells and chemical hapten exposure. The CDR3 sequence is 14 residues long. V was pared by 1 base and J by 7 bases, with 11 bases between. The germline V gene has CDR1 LGHDT and CDR2 YNNKEL (reference sequence). MiXCR, applied by TCRdb to the RACE reads, yields one record per CDR3 protein. The data contain more than 150,000 distinct CDR3 sequences, under 35% of them seen just once; the ten biggest clones take up under 3%. Time point reported: pre-sensitization, week 0. Treatment of the sample: therapeutic diphenylcyclopropenone sensitization with weekly scalp DPC. Every donor had alopecia and was 18 to 70 years old; all were suitable for DPC.

The V gene is TRBV3-1, the J gene TRBJ1-5, with D perhaps TRBD1 (6 bases). The sample here was whole blood, taken in connection with sensitization to the hapten diphenylcyclopropenone (DPC). The TCR comes from a woman aged 30 to 39 with alopecia areata. Some clones in this sample may be carry-over from other donors' samples. The CDR3: CASSQAGAVQPQHF. DNA of the CDR3: TGTGCCAGCAGCCAAGCGGGGGCAGTCCAGCCCCAGCATTTT.